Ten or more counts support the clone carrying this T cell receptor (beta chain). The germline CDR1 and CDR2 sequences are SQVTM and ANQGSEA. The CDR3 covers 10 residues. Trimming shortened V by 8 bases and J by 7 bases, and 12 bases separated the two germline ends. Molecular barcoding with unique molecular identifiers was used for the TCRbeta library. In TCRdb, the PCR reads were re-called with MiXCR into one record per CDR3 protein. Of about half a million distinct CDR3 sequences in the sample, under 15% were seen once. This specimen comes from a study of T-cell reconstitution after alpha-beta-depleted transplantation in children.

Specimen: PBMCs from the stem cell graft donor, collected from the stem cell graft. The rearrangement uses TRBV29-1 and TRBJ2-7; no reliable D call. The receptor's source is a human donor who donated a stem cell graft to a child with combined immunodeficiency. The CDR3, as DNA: TGCAGCCCTGCTCTGGTGGAGCAGTACTTC. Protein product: CSPALVEQYF.